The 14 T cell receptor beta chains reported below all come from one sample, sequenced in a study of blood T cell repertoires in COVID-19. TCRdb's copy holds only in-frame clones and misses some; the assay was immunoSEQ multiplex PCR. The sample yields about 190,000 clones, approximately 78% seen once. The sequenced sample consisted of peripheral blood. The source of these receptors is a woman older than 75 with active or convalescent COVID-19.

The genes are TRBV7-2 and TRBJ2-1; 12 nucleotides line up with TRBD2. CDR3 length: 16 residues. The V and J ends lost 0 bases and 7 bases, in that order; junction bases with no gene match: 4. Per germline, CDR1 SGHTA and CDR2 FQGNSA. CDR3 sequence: CASSLALAGGQNEQFF. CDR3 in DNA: TGTGCCAGCAGCTTAGCGCTAGCGGGGGGGCAGAATGAGCAGTTCTTC.

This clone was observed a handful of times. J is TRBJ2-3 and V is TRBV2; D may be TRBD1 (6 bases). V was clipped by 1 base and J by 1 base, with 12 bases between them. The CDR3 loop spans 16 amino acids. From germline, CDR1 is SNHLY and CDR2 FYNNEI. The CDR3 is CASSEEGRGGTDTQYF. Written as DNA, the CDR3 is TGTGCCAGCAGTGAAGAGGGCAGGGGAGGCACAGATACGCAGTATTTT.

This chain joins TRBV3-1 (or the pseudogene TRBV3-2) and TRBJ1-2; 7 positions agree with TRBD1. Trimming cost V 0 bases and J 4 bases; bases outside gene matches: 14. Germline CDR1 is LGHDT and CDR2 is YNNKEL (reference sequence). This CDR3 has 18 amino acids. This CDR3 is CASSQEVYGPGQPYGYTF. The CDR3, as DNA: TGTGCCAGCAGCCAAGAAGTATATGGTCCGGGACAGCCCTATGGCTACACCTTC.

DNA of the CDR3: TGTGCCAGCAAACAACAGGGGGATAATTCACCCCTCCACTTT. As protein: CASKQQGDNSPLHF. This sequence joins TRBV6-5 and TRBJ1-6, with 8 bases lining up with TRBD1. The J segment lost 5 bases and the V segment lost 7 bases, leaving 4 bases of the junction unmatched. Germline CDR1 MNHEY, CDR2 SVGAGI. The CDR3 totals 14 residues.

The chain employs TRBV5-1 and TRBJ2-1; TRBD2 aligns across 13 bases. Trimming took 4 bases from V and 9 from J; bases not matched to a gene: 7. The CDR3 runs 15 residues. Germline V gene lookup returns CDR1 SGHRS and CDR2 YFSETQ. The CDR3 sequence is CASSLGTSGVGEQFF. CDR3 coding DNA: TGCGCCAGCAGCCTCGGGACTAGCGGGGTCGGTGAGCAGTTCTTC.

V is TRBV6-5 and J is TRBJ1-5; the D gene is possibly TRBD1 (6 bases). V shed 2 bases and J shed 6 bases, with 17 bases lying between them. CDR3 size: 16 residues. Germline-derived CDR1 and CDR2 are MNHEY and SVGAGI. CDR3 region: CASSYSRTATGQPQHF. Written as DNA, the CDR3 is TGTGCCAGCAGTTACAGCAGGACAGCGACGGGTCAGCCCCAGCATTTT.

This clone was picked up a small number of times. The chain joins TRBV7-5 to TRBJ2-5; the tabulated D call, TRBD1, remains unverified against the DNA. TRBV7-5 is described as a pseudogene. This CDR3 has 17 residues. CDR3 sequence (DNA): TGTGCCAGAAGCTCGAACAACCCCGGGACACAACAAGAGACCCAGTACTTC. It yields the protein CARSSNNPGTQQETQYF.

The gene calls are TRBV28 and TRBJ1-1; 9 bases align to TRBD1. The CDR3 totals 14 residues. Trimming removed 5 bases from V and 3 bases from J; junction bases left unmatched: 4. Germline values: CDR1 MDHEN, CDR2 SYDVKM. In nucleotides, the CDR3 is TGTGCCAGCAGTGCAACAGGGGGCTACACTGAAGCTTTCTTT. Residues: CASSATGGYTEAFF. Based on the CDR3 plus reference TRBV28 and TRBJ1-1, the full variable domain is DVKVTQSSRYLVKRTGEKVFLECVQDMDHENMFWYRQDPGLGLRLIYFSYDVKMKEKGDIPEGYSVSREKKERFSLILESASTNQTSMYLCASSATGGYTEAFFGQGTRLTVV.

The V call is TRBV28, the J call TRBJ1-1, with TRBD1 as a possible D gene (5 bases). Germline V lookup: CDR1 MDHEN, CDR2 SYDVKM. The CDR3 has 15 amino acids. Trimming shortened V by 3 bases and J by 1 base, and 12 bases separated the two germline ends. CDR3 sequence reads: CASSFIFRGNTEAFF. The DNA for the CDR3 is TGTGCCAGCAGTTTTATTTTTAGGGGGAACACTGAAGCTTTCTTT.

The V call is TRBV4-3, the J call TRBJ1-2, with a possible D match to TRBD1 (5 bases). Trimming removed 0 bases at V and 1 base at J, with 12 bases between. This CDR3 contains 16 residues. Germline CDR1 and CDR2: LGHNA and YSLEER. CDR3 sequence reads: CASSQDLRGFNYGYTF. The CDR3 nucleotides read TGCGCCAGCAGCCAAGATCTGCGGGGGTTTAACTATGGCTACACCTTC.

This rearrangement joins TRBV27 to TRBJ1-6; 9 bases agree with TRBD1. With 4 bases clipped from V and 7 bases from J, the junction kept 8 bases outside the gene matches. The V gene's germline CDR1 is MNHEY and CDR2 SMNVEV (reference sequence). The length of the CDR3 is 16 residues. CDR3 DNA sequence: TGTGCCAGCAGTTCCTACAGGGGGCAAGGGAATTCACCCCTCCACTTT. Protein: CASSSYRGQGNSPLHF.

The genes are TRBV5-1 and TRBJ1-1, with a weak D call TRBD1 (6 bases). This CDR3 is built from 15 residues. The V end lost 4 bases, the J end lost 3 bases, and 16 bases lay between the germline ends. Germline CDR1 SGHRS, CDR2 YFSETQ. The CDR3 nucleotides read TGCGCCAGCAGCACCCTCCGGGGGGCGGACACTGAAGCTTTCTTT. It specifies CASSTLRGADTEAFF.

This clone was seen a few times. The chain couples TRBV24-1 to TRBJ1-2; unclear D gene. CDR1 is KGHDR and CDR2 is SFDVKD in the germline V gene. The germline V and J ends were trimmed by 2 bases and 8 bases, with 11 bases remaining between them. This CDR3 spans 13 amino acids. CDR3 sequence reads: CATSDSRFGGYTF. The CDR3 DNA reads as TGTGCCACCAGTGATTCGAGGTTCGGCGGCTACACCTTC.

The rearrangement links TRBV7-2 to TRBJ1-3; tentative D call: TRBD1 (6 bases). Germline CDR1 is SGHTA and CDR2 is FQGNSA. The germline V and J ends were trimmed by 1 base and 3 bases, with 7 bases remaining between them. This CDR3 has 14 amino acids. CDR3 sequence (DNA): TGTGCCAGCAGCTTAGACAGGGTTGGAAACACCATATATTTT. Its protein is CASSLDRVGNTIYF.